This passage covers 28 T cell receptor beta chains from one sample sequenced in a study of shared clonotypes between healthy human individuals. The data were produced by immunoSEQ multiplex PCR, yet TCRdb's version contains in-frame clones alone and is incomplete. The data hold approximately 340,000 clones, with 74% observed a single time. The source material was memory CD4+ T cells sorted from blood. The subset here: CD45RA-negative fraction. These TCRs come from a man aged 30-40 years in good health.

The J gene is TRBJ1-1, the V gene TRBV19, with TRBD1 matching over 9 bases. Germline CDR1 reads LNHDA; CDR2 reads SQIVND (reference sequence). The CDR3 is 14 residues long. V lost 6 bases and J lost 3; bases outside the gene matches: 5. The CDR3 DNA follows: TGTGCCAGTAGAAATACAGGGGGCCACACTGAAGCTTTCTTT. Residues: CASRNTGGHTEAFF.

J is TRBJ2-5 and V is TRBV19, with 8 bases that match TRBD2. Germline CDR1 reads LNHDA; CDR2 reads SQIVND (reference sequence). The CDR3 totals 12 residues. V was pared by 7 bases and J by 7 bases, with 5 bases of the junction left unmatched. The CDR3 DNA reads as TGTGCCAGTACCCCGGGAGGGCGGACCCAGTACTTC. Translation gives CASTPGGRTQYF.

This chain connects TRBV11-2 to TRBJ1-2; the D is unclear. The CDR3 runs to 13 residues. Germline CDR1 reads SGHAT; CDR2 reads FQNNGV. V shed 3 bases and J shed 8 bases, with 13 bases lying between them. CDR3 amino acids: CASSLADGRGYTF. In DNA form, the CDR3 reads TGTGCCAGCAGCTTGGCGGACGGCCGGGGCTACACCTTC.

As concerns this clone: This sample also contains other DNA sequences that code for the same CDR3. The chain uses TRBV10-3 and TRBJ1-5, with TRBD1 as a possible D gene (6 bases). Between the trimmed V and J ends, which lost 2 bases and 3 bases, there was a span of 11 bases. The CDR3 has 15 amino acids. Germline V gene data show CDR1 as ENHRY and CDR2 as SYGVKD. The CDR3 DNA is TGTGCCATCAGTGAGGGGCAGGGGCTCAATCAGCCCCAGCATTTT. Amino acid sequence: CAISEGQGLNQPQHF.

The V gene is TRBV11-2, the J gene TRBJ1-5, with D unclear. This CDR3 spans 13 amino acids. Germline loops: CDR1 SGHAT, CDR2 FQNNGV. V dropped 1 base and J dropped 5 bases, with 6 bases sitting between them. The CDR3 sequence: CASSLGLDQPQHF. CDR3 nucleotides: TGTGCCAGCAGCTTAGGGCTAGATCAGCCCCAGCATTTT.

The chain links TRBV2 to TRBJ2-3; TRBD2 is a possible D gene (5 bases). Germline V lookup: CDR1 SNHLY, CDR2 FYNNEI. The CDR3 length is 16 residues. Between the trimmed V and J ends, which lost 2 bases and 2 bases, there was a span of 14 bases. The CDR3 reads CASSEIGLADTDTQYF. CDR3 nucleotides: TGTGCCAGCAGTGAAATCGGCCTAGCTGACACAGATACGCAGTATTTT.

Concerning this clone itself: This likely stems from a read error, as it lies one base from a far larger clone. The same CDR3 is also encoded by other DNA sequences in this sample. In DNA, the CDR3 is TGTGCCAGCAGCTCCCCCCTCGTTCGCGGTCAGGAGACCCAGTACTTC. Amino acid sequence: CASSSPLVRGQETQYF. The chain links TRBV6-6 to TRBJ2-5, with D unresolved. The CDR3 contains 16 residues. Germline lookup yields CDR1 MNHNY and CDR2 SVGAGI (reference sequence). Trimming removed 6 bases at V and 5 bases at J, with 22 bases between.

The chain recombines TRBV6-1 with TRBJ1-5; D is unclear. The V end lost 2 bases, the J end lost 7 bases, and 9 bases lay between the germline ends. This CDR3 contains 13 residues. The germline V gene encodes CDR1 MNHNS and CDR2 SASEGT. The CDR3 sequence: CASSEYLGQPQHF. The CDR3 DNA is TGTGCCAGCAGTGAATATCTAGGACAGCCCCAGCATTTT.

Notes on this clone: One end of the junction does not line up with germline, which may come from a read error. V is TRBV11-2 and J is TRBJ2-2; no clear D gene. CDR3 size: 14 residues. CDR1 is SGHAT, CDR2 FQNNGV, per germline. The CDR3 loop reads CASSIEANTGELFF. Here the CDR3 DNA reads TGTGCCAGCAGCATAGAGGCGAACACCGGGGAGCTGTTTTTT.

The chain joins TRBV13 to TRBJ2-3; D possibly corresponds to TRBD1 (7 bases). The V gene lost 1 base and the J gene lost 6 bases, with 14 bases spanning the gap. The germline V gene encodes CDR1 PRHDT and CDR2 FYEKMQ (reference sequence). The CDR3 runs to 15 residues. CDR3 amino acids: CASSLAQGGWDTQYF. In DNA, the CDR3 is TGTGCCAGCAGCTTAGCGCAGGGGGGTTGGGATACGCAGTATTTT.

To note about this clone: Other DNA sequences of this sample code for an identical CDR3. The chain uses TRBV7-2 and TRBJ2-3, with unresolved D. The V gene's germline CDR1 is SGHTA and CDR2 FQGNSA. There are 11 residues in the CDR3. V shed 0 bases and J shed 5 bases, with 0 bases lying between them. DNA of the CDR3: TGTGCCAGCAGCTTAGCAGATACGCAGTATTTT. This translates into CASSLADTQYF.

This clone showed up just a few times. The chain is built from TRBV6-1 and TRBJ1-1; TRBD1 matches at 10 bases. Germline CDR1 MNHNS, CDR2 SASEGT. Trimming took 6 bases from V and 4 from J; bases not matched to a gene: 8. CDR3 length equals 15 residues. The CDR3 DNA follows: TGTGCCAGCAGCTTTAGACAGGGGGCCGGCACTGAAGCTTTCTTT. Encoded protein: CASSFRQGAGTEAFF.

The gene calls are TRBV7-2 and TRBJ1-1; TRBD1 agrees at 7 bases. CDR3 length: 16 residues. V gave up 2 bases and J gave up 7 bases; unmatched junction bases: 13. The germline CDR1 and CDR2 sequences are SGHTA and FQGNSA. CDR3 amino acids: CASSLYRTGPTNEAFF. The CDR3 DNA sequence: TGTGCCAGCAGCTTATACCGGACAGGCCCAACTAATGAAGCTTTCTTT.

CDR3 DNA sequence: TGTGCCAGCAGCCCACTAGGTGGGCGGACCGGGGAGCTGTTTTTT. Translated, it gives CASSPLGGRTGELFF. The V and J genes are TRBV7-2 and TRBJ2-2; TRBD2 is a possible D gene (5 bases). The V gene lost 5 bases and the J gene lost 5 bases, with 15 bases spanning the gap. CDR1 and CDR2 (germline): SGHTA, FQGNSA. The CDR3 covers 15 residues.

The CDR3 region is CASSIDRVGGYTF. The CDR3 DNA is TGTGCCAGCAGTATCGACAGGGTGGGAGGCTACACCTTC. The chain combines TRBV2 with TRBJ1-2; 7 bases align to TRBD1. This CDR3 has 13 amino acids. Trimming removed 5 bases from V and 8 bases from J; junction bases left unmatched: 8. CDR1 and CDR2 (germline): SNHLY, FYNNEI.

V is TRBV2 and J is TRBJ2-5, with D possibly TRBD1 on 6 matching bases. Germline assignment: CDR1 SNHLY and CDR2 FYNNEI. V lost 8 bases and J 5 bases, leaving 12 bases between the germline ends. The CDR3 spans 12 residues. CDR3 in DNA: TGTGCCAGCCAGGGGACGGGGGAGACCCAGTACTTC. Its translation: CASQGTGETQYF.

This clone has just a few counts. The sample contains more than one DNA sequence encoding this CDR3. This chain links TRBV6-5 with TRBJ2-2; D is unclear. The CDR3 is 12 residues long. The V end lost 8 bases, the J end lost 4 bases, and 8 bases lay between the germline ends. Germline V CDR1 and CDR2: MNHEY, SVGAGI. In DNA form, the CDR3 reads TGTGCCAGCCGGGTTCTCACCGGGGAGCTGTTTTTT. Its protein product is CASRVLTGELFF.

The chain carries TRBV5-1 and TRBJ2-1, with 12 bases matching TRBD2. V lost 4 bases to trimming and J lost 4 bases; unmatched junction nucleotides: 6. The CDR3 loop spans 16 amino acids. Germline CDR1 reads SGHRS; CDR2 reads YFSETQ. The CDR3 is CASSIGLAGPYNEQFF. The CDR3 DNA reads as TGCGCCAGCAGCATAGGACTAGCGGGACCTTACAATGAGCAGTTCTTC.

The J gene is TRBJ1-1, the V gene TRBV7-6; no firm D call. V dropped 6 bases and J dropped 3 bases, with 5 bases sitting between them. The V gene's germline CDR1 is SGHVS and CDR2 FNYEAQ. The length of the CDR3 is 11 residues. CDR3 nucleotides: TGTGCCAGCAGAGGAGACACTGAAGCTTTCTTT. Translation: CASRGDTEAFF.

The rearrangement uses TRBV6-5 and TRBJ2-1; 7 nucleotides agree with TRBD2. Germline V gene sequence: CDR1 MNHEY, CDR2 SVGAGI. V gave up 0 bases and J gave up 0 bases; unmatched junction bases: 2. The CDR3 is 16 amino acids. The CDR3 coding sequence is TGTGCCAGCAGTTACTCCCGGACTAGCTCCTACAATGAGCAGTTCTTC. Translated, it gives CASSYSRTSSYNEQFF.

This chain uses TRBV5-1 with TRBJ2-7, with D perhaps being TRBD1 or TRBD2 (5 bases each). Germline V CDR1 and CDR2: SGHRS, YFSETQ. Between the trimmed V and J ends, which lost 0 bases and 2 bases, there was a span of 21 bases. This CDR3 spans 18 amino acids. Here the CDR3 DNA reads TGCGCCAGCAGCTTGGGCTCCTCGGGGACCAATCTGGCCTACGAGCAGTACTTC. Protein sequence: CASSLGSSGTNLAYEQYF.

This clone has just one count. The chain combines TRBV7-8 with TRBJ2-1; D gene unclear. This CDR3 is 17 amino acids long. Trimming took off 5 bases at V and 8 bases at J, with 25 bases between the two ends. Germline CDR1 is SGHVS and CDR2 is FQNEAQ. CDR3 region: CASSINAASAYGDEQFF. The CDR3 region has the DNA TGTGCCAGCAGCATAAACGCAGCTAGTGCTTATGGCGATGAGCAGTTCTTC.

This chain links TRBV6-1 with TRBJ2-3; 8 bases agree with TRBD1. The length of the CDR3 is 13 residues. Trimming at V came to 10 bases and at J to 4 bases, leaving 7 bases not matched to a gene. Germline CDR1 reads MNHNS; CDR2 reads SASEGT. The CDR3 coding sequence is TGTGCCACACAGTACAGGGGGGCAGATACGCAGTATTTT. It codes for CATQYRGADTQYF.

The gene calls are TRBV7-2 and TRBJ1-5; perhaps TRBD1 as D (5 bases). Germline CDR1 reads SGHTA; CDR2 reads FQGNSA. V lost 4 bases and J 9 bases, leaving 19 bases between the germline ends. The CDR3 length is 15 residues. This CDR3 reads CASSSRWGFGSPQHF. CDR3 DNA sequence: TGTGCCAGCAGCTCCCGATGGGGGTTCGGGTCGCCCCAGCATTTT.

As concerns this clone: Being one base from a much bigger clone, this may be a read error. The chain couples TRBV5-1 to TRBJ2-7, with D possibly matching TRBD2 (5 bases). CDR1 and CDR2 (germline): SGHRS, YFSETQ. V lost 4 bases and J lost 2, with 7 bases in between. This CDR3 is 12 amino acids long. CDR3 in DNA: TGCGCCAGCAGCGCCGGGGCCTACGAGCAGTACTTC. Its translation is CASSAGAYEQYF.

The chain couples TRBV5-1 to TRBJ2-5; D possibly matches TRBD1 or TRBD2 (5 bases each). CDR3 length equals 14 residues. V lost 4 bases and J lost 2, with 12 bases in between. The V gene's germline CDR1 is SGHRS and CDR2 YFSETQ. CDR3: CASSGGPFQETQYF. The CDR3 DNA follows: TGCGCCAGCAGCGGGGGACCATTTCAAGAGACCCAGTACTTC.

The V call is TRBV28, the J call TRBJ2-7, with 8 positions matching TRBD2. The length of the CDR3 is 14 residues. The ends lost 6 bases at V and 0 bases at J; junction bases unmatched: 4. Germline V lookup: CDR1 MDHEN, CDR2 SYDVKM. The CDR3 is CASSRSGSSYEQYF. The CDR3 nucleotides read TGTGCCAGCAGCCGGAGCGGGAGCTCCTACGAGCAGTACTTC.

CDR3: CASSARHYEQYF. In nucleotides, the CDR3 is TGTGCCAGCAGCGCTAGACACTACGAGCAGTACTTC. This chain links TRBV13 with TRBJ2-7; D is undetermined. Between the trimmed V and J ends, which lost 5 bases and 3 bases, there was a span of 8 bases. The CDR3 extends over 12 amino acids. Germline V gene sequence: CDR1 PRHDT, CDR2 FYEKMQ (reference sequence).